This T cell receptor beta chain was retrieved from a study of cytomegalovirus exposure and HLA in healthy donors. The CDR3 covers 12 residues. CDR1 is SQVTM, CDR2 ANQGSEA, per germline. In the PCR, 60 Vbeta and 13 Jbeta primers were used. Only in-frame clones appear in the TCRdb table, and some are missing; sequencing was by immunoSEQ multiplex PCR. The sample totals around 84,000 clones. Nominally healthy donors provided the samples, though records likely missed some immune exposures. Findings and limits, study-wide: HLA alleles were associated with around 17,000 TCR beta sequences in a later analysis at 0.05 false discovery rate. Most TCR sequences were uncommon, yet certain public TCRs appeared in many donors.

A remark on this clone: No antigen is known for it. Sequence at one end of the junction differs from germline and may be a read error.

The receptor comes from a man in his thirties or forties in good health and CMV-seronegative. The sequenced material came from PBMCs. The chain carries TRBV29-1 and TRBJ1-5; D is unresolved. CDR3 nucleotides: TGCAGCGTTGGACTTAGCAATCAGCACCAGCATTTT. This translates into CSVGLSNQHQHF.